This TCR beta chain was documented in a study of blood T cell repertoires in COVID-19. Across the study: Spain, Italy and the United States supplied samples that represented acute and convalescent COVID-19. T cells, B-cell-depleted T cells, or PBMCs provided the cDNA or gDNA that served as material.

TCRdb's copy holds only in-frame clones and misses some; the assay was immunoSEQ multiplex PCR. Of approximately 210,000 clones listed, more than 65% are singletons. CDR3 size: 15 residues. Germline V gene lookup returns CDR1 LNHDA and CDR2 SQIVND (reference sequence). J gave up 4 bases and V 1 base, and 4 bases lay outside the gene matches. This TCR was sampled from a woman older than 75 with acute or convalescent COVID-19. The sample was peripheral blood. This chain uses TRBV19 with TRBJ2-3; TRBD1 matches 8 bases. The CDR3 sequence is CASSIGRGRADTQYF. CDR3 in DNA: TGTGCCAGTAGTATAGGCAGGGGGCGGGCAGATACGCAGTATTTT.